These T cell receptor beta chains were read from a single sample in a study of Tregs in tolerant kidney transplant recipients. Clones were read by immunoSEQ multiplex PCR, and TCRdb kept only the in-frame ones, dropping some. The sample has roughly 120,000 clones, around 91% seen once; the top ten hold approximately 0.54%. The sample taken for sequencing was CD4+ T cells from blood. The receptors were sampled from a human donor in good health. CDR3s include the opening cysteine and the closing phenylalanine or tryptophan. Fields, in order: D gene, clone size, J gene, V gene, CDR3 DNA, CDR3 protein. A D gene is named only where the DNA matches it firmly. Part of the rows lack a size; the others show once, few, many or a class for expanded clones.

.,.,TRBJ2-6,TRBV21-1,TGTGCCAGCAGCAACCCCGACCCCAGGGGCCCTCTCTCTGGGGCCAACGTCCTGACTTTC,CASSNPDPRGPLSGANVLTF
.,.,TRBJ2-7,TRBV13,TGTGCCAGCAGCTTAGGGGTTTCCACCGGGTCTAGCTCCTACGAGCAGTACTTC,CASSLGVSTGSSSYEQYF
.,.,TRBJ2-6,TRBV6-5,TGTGCCAGCGGGTTTGACGGGGCCAACGTCCTGACTTTC,CASGFDGANVLTF
.,.,TRBJ1-1,TRBV7-9,TGTGCCAGCAGCTTCCCTACAGAGACTGAAGCTTTCTTT,CASSFPTETEAFF
.,.,TRBJ1-2,TRBV2,TGTGCCAGCAGTGACGCCCTAGGAGGAGGGGCAGGGGGCTACACCTTC,CASSDALGGGAGGYTF
.,.,TRBJ2-1,TRBV5-1,TGCGCCAGCAGCCGGAACCAGGGAAATGAGCAGTTCTTC,CASSRNQGNEQFF
.,few,TRBJ1-5,TRBV19,TGTGCCAGTAGTATGAGGACGGATCAGCCCCAGCATTTT,CASSMRTDQPQHF
.,.,TRBJ2-7,TRBV18,TGTGCCAGCTCACCACCCACAGGGAGATACTCCTACGAGCAGTACTTC,CASSPPTGRYSYEQYF
TRBD1,.,TRBJ1-2,TRBV30,TGTGCCTGGAGCCTACAGGGGGCGCTTGGCTATGGCTACACCTTC,CAWSLQGALGYGYTF
TRBD1,.,TRBJ1-5,TRBV5-8,TGTGCCAGCAGCCCACCGGCAGGGGGCAACAATCAGCCCCAGCATTTT,CASSPPAGGNNQPQHF